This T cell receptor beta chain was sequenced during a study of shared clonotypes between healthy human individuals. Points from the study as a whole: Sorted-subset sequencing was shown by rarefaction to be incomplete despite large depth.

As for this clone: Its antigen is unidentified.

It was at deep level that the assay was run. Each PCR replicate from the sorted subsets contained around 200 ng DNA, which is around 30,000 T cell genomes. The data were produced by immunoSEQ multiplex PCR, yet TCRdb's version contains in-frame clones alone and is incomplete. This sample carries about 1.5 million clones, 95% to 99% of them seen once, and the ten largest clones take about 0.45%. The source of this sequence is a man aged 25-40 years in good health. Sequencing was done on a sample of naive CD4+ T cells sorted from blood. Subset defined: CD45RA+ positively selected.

The CDR3 DNA sequence: TGTGCCAGCAGCCCCTGGGTCGACGGTAGCAATCAGCCCCAGCATTTT. This codes for CASSPWVDGSNQPQHF. This chain connects TRBV6-6 to TRBJ1-5; D uncertain. The CDR3 loop spans 16 amino acids. Deletions cut 6 bases from V and 0 bases from J, with 15 bases between. Looked up from germline, CDR1 is MNHNY and CDR2 is SVGAGI (reference sequence).